The rows below give T cell receptor beta chains drawn from one sample of a study of T cell repertoires in cytomegalovirus infection. Antigens for these TCRs are unknown. One entry per CDR3 protein results from TCRdb running MiXCR on the reads. This sample yields under 850,000 distinct CDR3 sequences, of which 30% to 35% are seen a single time; over 15% belongs to the top ten. The sequencing here drew on cultured PBMCs, taken from culture after CMV antigen stimulation. The receptors were sampled from a human donor in good health (CMV status not recorded). Some clones in this sample may be carry-over from other donors' samples. CDR3s include the opening cysteine and the closing phenylalanine or tryptophan. The D gene is left open where the match is weak. The size of a clone is reported for some rows only, either as once, few or many, or as a class for expanded clones.

j_gene	abundance	v_gene	d_gene	CDR3aa	CDR3nt
TRBJ1-4	few	TRBV12-3/TRBV12-4	NA	CASSSLQSWVEATNEKLFF	TGTGCCAGCAGTTCGTTGCAGAGTTGGGTAGAGGCAACTAATGAAAAACTGTTTTTT
TRBJ2-3	few	TRBV7-2	NA	CASSPQGDPYGTDTQYF	TGTGCCAGCAGCCCCCAGGGAGACCCCTATGGCACAGATACGCAGTATTTT
TRBJ1-2	few	TRBV6-2/TRBV6-3	TRBD1	CASNDRDRVNYGYTF	TGTGCCAGCAATGACCGGGACAGGGTCAACTATGGCTACACCTTC
TRBJ2-5	NA	TRBV20-1	TRBD2	CSASRLAGEETQYF	TGCAGTGCTAGTCGACTAGCGGGAGAAGAGACCCAGTACTTC
TRBJ1-4	NA	TRBV9	TRBD1	CASSVDGQGGEKLFF	TGTGCCAGCAGCGTAGACGGACAGGGAGGTGAAAAACTGTTTTTT
TRBJ2-5	many	TRBV7-8	TRBD2	CASSFSGGASETQYF	TGTGCCAGCAGCTTTAGCGGGGGGGCCTCAGAGACCCAGTACTTC
TRBJ2-1	many	TRBV7-6	TRBD2	CASSLGRASGYNEQFF	TGTGCCAGCAGCTTAGGTAGGGCTAGCGGATACAATGAGCAGTTCTTC
TRBJ1-6	NA	TRBV5-4	NA	CAGSSYNSPLHF	TGCGCAGGGAGCTCCTATAATTCACCCCTCCACTTT
TRBJ1-2	NA	TRBV7-2	TRBD1	CASRGQGRNGYTF	TGTGCCAGCAGGGGACAGGGTCGGAATGGCTACACCTTC
TRBJ1-1	NA	TRBV7-2	NA	CASSTWDSLNTEAFF	TGTGCCAGCAGCACGTGGGACTCCTTAAACACTGAAGCTTTCTTT
TRBJ2-1	many	TRBV7-2	NA	CASSHDNNEQFF	TGTGCCAGCAGCCACGATAATAATGAGCAGTTCTTC
TRBJ1-6	NA	TRBV28	NA	CASSPTPRGVALHF	TGTGCCAGCAGTCCCACCCCCAGGGGAGTGGCCCTCCACTTT
TRBJ2-1	NA	TRBV6-5	NA	CASSYSRGESSEQFF	TGTGCCAGCAGTTACTCGAGGGGGGAATCCAGTGAGCAGTTCTTC
TRBJ1-2	NA	TRBV4-2	NA	CASSQDTGTIQGYTF	TGTGCCAGCAGCCAAGACACGGGGACGATCCAAGGCTACACCTTC
TRBJ1-6	many	TRBV7-2	TRBD1	CASRPTGANSPLHF	TGTGCCAGCAGACCGACAGGGGCGAATTCACCCCTCCACTTT
TRBJ2-2	NA	TRBV7-2	NA	CASSLGNPGTGELFF	TGTGCCAGCAGCTTAGGGAACCCAGGAACCGGGGAGCTGTTTTTT
TRBJ1-2	NA	TRBV6-4	NA	CASRAPLGDANYGYTF	TGTGCCAGCAGGGCACCTTTAGGGGATGCTAACTATGGCTACACCTTC
TRBJ2-7	few	TRBV7-2	TRBD2	CASSRSAGGVYEQYF	TGTGCCAGCAGCCGATCCGCGGGGGGGGTATACGAGCAGTACTTC
TRBJ2-4	NA	TRBV7-9	TRBD1	CASSMTGNQNIQYF	TGTGCCAGCAGCATGACAGGGAACCAAAACATTCAGTACTTC
TRBJ1-2	NA	TRBV11-2	NA	CASSLTLPYGYTF	TGTGCCAGCAGCTTGACCCTCCCATATGGCTACACCTTC